Listed below are T cell receptor beta chains from one sample, sequenced in a study of CD8 T cells in Susac syndrome. TCRdb ran MiXCR on the immunoSEQ multiplex PCR reads and lists one entry per CDR3 protein. Of 400,000 to 550,000 distinct CDR3 sequences in the sample, more than 80% were seen once. Material for sequencing was CD8+ T cells from PBMCs. All receptors derive from a human donor with multiple sclerosis. Each CDR3 is given with its conserved first and last residue. A D gene is named only where the DNA matches it firmly. Clone size appears in some rows only: once, few, many, or a class for an expanded clone.

clone_size	v_call	j_call	d_call	cdr3_nt	cdr3_aa
NA	TRBV12-3/TRBV12-4	TRBJ2-1	TRBD1	TGTGCCAGCAGTTTAACTGCGGGACAGGGAAGCAATGAGCAGTTCTTC	CASSLTAGQGSNEQFF
NA	TRBV20-1	TRBJ1-2	TRBD1	TGCAGTGCGCCCGGGACAGGGTGGGTTGGCTATGGCTACACCTTC	CSAPGTGWVGYGYTF
NA	TRBV30	TRBJ2-1	NA	TGTGCCTGGGACTCGTTCAATGAGCAGTTCTTC	CAWDSFNEQFF
many	TRBV5-1	TRBJ1-1	NA	TGTGCCAGCAGTCCGACAGAGAACACTGAAGCTTTCTTT	CASSPTENTEAFF
NA	TRBV7-9	TRBJ1-2	NA	TGTGCCAGCAGCTTATTTTCGGATGGCTACACCTTC	CASSLFSDGYTF
NA	TRBV11-2	TRBJ1-4	NA	TGTGCCAGCAGCTTGCCGGGACCCGCAACTAATGAAAAACTGTTTTTT	CASSLPGPATNEKLFF
NA	TRBV4-1	TRBJ2-1	TRBD2	TGCGCCAGCAGCCTACCCAGCGGGGAATCCTACAATGAGCAGTTCTTC	CASSLPSGESYNEQFF
NA	TRBV5-6	TRBJ2-7	NA	TGTGCCAGCAGCCCGAGGGGTCAGATTATCTACGAGCAGTACTTC	CASSPRGQIIYEQYF
once	TRBV6-2/TRBV6-3	TRBJ2-7	NA	TGTGCCAGCAGTTACCAGGAGGGGTCCCACGAGCAGTACTTC	CASSYQEGSHEQYF
NA	TRBV5-1	TRBJ1-1	NA	TGCGCCAGCAGCTTGGCAGCAGGGACGACGAACACTGAAGCTTTCTTT	CASSLAAGTTNTEAFF
few	TRBV14	TRBJ2-5	NA	TGTGCCAGCAGCCATGAAGAGACCCAGTACTTC	CASSHEETQYF
few	TRBV28	TRBJ2-1	NA	TGTGCCAGTAGTTCGGGACTTTACAATGAGCAGTTCTTC	CASSSGLYNEQFF
NA	TRBV5-1	TRBJ2-2	TRBD1	TGCGCCAGCAGCCCGTTGGGACAGGAGTACACCGGGGAGCTGTTTTTT	CASSPLGQEYTGELFF
NA	TRBV15	TRBJ2-2	TRBD2	TGTGCCACCAGCAGAGACCTTGCGGGGAGGGCCCTCGGGGAGCTGTTTTTT	CATSRDLAGRALGELFF
NA	TRBV30	TRBJ2-7	TRBD1	TGTGCCTGGGGGACAGGGGTTTCCTACGAGCAGTACTTC	CAWGTGVSYEQYF
NA	TRBV27	TRBJ1-2	NA	TGTGCCAGCAGTTTGGGGCCGATCTATGGCTACACCTTC	CASSLGPIYGYTF
NA	TRBV12-3/TRBV12-4	TRBJ2-1	TRBD2	TGTGCCAGCAGTGGAGGACTAGCGGGGAGCTCCTACAATGAGCAGTTCTTC	CASSGGLAGSSYNEQFF
few	TRBV27	TRBJ2-7	TRBD1	TGTGCCAGCAGTTTCGGGACAGGTGGCTCGTACGAGCAGTACTTC	CASSFGTGGSYEQYF
NA	TRBV4-1	TRBJ2-1	TRBD2	TGCGCCAGCAGCCAAGATCGACTAGCGGGAGCCTACAATGAGCAGTTCTTC	CASSQDRLAGAYNEQFF
NA	TRBV27	TRBJ2-7	TRBD1	TGTGCCAGCAAGGTGGGACAGGGGGCTTACGAGCAGTACTTC	CASKVGQGAYEQYF
NA	TRBV27	TRBJ1-1	NA	TGTGCCAGCACCATCTCGGGAGGTTCAGGCACTGAAGCTTTCTTT	CASTISGGSGTEAFF
once	TRBV7-9	TRBJ2-3	NA	TGTGCCAGCAGCTTAGATGAGGTGCGCCTCGTCGATACGCAGTATTTT	CASSLDEVRLVDTQYF
NA	TRBV29-1	TRBJ2-1	TRBD1	TGCAGCGTAATTACAGGGGAATCGGACAATGAGCAGTTCTTC	CSVITGESDNEQFF
NA	TRBV18	TRBJ1-2	NA	TGTGCCAGCTCGCTACGTAGACAGACCAGTTATGGCTACACCTTC	CASSLRRQTSYGYTF
NA	TRBV29-1	TRBJ2-1	TRBD2	TGCAGCGTCGGCGGACTAGCGGGGCCTCACAATGAGCAGTTCTTC	CSVGGLAGPHNEQFF
NA	TRBV10-3	TRBJ2-7	NA	TGTGCCATCAAGGGAGGAGATAACTACGAGCAGTACTTC	CAIKGGDNYEQYF
NA	TRBV27	TRBJ2-7	NA	TGTGCCAGCGCTTGGGGGGGCACCTCCTACGAGCAGTACTTC	CASAWGGTSYEQYF